This is a list of T cell receptor beta chains from one sample in a study of T cell repertoires in cytomegalovirus infection. Via MiXCR, TCRdb re-called the reads, giving one row per CDR3 protein. The table lists fewer than 550,000 distinct CDR3 sequences, over 9% of them singletons. Source material: PBMCs. Receptors were obtained from a human donor in good health (CMV status not recorded). Some clones in this sample may be carry-over from other donors' samples. CDR3s include the opening cysteine and the closing phenylalanine or tryptophan. Each record gives: CDR3 protein, CDR3 DNA, D gene, V gene, J gene, clone size. A D gene is named only where the DNA matches it firmly. Clone sizes are given selectively: once, few, many, or a class where the clone is expanded.

CASSLSGTGEYEQYF	TGCGCCAGCAGCCTCTCCGGGACAGGGGAGTACGAGCAGTACTTC	TRBD1	TRBV5-1	TRBJ2-7	many
CASSPLSGRVASNEQFF	TGTGCCAGCTCCCCCCTGAGCGGGAGGGTCGCTAGCAATGAGCAGTTCTTC	TRBD2	TRBV7-9	TRBJ2-1	-
CASSWGGHNEQFF	TGTGCCAGCAGTTGGGGGGGACACAATGAGCAGTTCTTC	TRBD2	TRBV6-2/TRBV6-3	TRBJ2-1	few
CASSAFNEQFF	TGTGCCAGCAGCGCCTTCAATGAGCAGTTCTTC	-	TRBV27	TRBJ2-1	few
CASSNQQGYGYTF	TGTGCCAGCAGTAACCAACAGGGGTATGGCTACACCTTC	TRBD1	TRBV6-2/TRBV6-3	TRBJ1-2	many
CSVSSGSYEQYF	TGCAGCGTTTCTAGCGGGTCCTACGAGCAGTACTTC	TRBD2	TRBV29-1	TRBJ2-7	-
CASSIGGRSTDTQYF	TGTGCCAGCAGCATAGGGGGGCGGAGCACAGATACGCAGTATTTT	-	TRBV7-3	TRBJ2-3	few
CSASDRGRSNTEAFF	TGCAGTGCGTCGGACAGGGGGAGGTCGAACACTGAAGCTTTCTTT	TRBD1	TRBV20-1	TRBJ1-1	many
CASSSGSVSYGTDTQYF	TGCGCCAGCTCTAGCGGGAGCGTCTCATACGGGACAGATACGCAGTATTTT	TRBD2	TRBV5-1	TRBJ2-3	-
CASSPGAGSNQPQHF	TGTGCCAGCAGCCCCGGGGCAGGGTCAAATCAGCCCCAGCATTTT	-	TRBV7-8	TRBJ1-5	-
CSVEGGWTANYGYTF	TGCAGCGTTGAAGGAGGGTGGACAGCTAACTATGGCTACACCTTC	-	TRBV29-1	TRBJ1-2	few
CASSQRGGVGFNNEQFF	TGTGCCAGCAGCCAAAGGGGCGGGGTAGGATTTAACAATGAGCAGTTCTTC	-	TRBV3-1	TRBJ2-1	many
CASRGGGTNTGELFF	TGTGCCAGCAGAGGCGGGGGGACGAACACCGGGGAGCTGTTTTTT	TRBD2	TRBV6-1	TRBJ2-2	many
CASSKVVDRGREQYF	TGTGCCAGCAGCAAGGTGGTAGACAGGGGTCGGGAGCAGTACTTC	TRBD1	TRBV11-2	TRBJ2-7	few
CSGQAGGPTRYGYTF	TGCAGTGGGCAGGCCGGGGGACCTACTCGCTATGGCTACACCTTC	-	TRBV20-1	TRBJ1-2	few
CASSLDLGGFHEQYF	TGTGCCAGCAGCTTAGATCTGGGGGGTTTCCACGAGCAGTACTTC	-	TRBV11-2	TRBJ2-7	many
CASSSELDGDTQYF	TGTGCCAGCAGTTCAGAATTGGATGGAGATACGCAGTATTTT	-	TRBV12-3/TRBV12-4	TRBJ2-3	many
CATYRLAGVYEQYF	TGTGCCACCTACAGACTAGCGGGAGTCTACGAGCAGTACTTC	TRBD2	TRBV28	TRBJ2-7	many
CASSLGPQSDYGYTF	TGTGCCAGCAGCTTAGGGCCTCAGTCAGACTATGGCTACACCTTC	-	TRBV11-2	TRBJ1-2	many
CASSFQRTDTQYF	TGTGCCAGCAGTTTTCAAAGAACAGATACGCAGTATTTT	-	TRBV27	TRBJ2-3	many
CASSELGSSYEQYF	TGTGCCAGCAGTGAATTAGGCAGCTCCTACGAGCAGTACTTC	-	TRBV2	TRBJ2-7	many
CASKDLYSNQPQHF	TGCGCCAGCAAGGACCTCTATAGCAATCAGCCCCAGCATTTT	-	TRBV4-1	TRBJ1-5	many
CASSLETDNEQFF	TGTGCCAGCAGCTTGGAAACTGACAATGAGCAGTTCTTC	-	TRBV5-5	TRBJ2-1	-
CASSGSGRTSEQYF	TGTGCCTCGAGCGGGAGCGGGAGGACTAGCGAGCAGTACTTC	TRBD2	TRBV6-2/TRBV6-3	TRBJ2-7	many
CASSMDSGSYEQYF	TGTGCCAGTAGTATGGATAGCGGGAGCTACGAGCAGTACTTC	TRBD2	TRBV19	TRBJ2-7	many
CASSLPAATTMNTEAFF	TGTGCCAGCAGTTTACCGGCGGCAACTACTATGAACACTGAAGCTTTCTTT	-	TRBV12-3/TRBV12-4	TRBJ1-1	many
CASSPTGVEQYF	TGTGCCAGCAGCCCGACAGGGGTCGAGCAGTACTTC	TRBD1	TRBV7-9	TRBJ2-7	many
CSASRGKRLGNEQFF	TGCAGTGCTAGTCGGGGGAAGCGACTAGGGAATGAGCAGTTCTTC	-	TRBV20-1	TRBJ2-1	many
CSARGDYYNEQFF	TGCAGTGCTAGAGGTGACTATTACAATGAGCAGTTCTTC	-	TRBV20-1	TRBJ2-1	many
CSARDLGARGAFF	TGCAGTGCTAGAGATTTGGGGGCGCGGGGGGCTTTCTTT	-	TRBV20-1	TRBJ1-1	few
CSADWTSTDTQYF	TGCAGTGCCGACTGGACTAGCACAGATACGCAGTATTTT	-	TRBV20-1	TRBJ2-3	many
CASSQNRGLEAFF	TGTGCCAGCAGCCAAAACAGGGGGCTGGAAGCTTTCTTT	TRBD1	TRBV14	TRBJ1-1	few
CSARDFIGDGSGANVLTF	TGCAGTGCTAGAGATTTCATTGGTGACGGCTCTGGGGCCAACGTCCTGACTTTC	-	TRBV20-1	TRBJ2-6	few
CASSQVTGLAGSTDTQYF	TGTGCCAGCAGCCAAGTTACTGGACTAGCGGGAAGCACAGATACGCAGTATTTT	TRBD2	TRBV4-2	TRBJ2-3	few
CASSLPDNEQFF	TGTGCCAGCAGCTTACCAGACAATGAGCAGTTCTTC	-	TRBV5-1	TRBJ2-1	many
CASSPTFGQKNQPQHF	TGTGCCAGCAGCCCCACTTTCGGGCAGAAAAATCAGCCCCAGCATTTT	-	TRBV5-5	TRBJ1-5	many
CASSSPSGLLNEQFF	TGTGCCAGCAGCTCCCCTAGCGGGCTCCTCAATGAGCAGTTCTTC	TRBD2	TRBV3-1	TRBJ2-1	-
CASSFDRNIQYF	TGTGCCAGCAGCTTCGACAGGAACATTCAGTACTTC	-	TRBV7-9	TRBJ2-4	few
CASSSGPFQYF	TGTGCCAGCAGCTCGGGACCTTTTCAGTACTTC	-	TRBV7-2	TRBJ2-4	many
CASSVGTGSGYTF	TGTGCCAGCAGCGTAGGGACAGGGAGTGGCTACACCTTC	TRBD1	TRBV9	TRBJ1-2	many
CASSSRGDEAFF	TGTGCCAGCAGCTCCAGGGGTGATGAAGCTTTCTTT	-	TRBV7-9	TRBJ1-1	few
CASSYLGLLDEQFF	TGTGCCAGCAGTTACCTAGGACTCCTCGATGAGCAGTTCTTC	-	TRBV6-2/TRBV6-3	TRBJ2-1	many
CASSPVEAPEQYF	TGTGCCAGCAGCCCAGTGGAGGCCCCCGAGCAGTACTTC	-	TRBV7-2	TRBJ2-7	many
CSAVAGNSNQPQHF	TGCAGTGCTGTTGCAGGTAATAGCAATCAGCCCCAGCATTTT	-	TRBV20-1	TRBJ1-5	few
CASPKMGQGASGANVLTF	TGTGCCAGCCCCAAGATGGGACAGGGGGCTTCTGGGGCCAACGTCCTGACTTTC	TRBD1	TRBV7-2	TRBJ2-6	many
CASSLEGPRYTF	TGTGCCAGCAGCTTAGAGGGTCCCCGCTACACCTTC	-	TRBV7-9	TRBJ1-2	many
CATSDILGTGNTDTQYF	TGTGCCACCAGTGACATCCTGGGGACAGGAAACACAGATACGCAGTATTTT	TRBD1	TRBV24-1	TRBJ2-3	many